Listed below are T cell receptor beta chains from one sample, sequenced in a study of T cell responses to AZD1222 COVID-19 vaccine. Libraries were prepared by immunoSEQ multiplex PCR; TCRdb keeps only in-frame clonotypes and omits some of them. The repertoire consists of roughly 120,000 clones, with around 85% occurring once and the leading ten covering less than 5.5%. This sample comprised peripheral blood, obtained 28 days after the second AZD1222 dose. The receptor set was obtained from an adult who received the AZD1222 COVID-19 vaccine. Both conserved end residues are part of each CDR3. D genes are given only for firm matches. The size entry is marked missing in some rows and otherwise reads once, few, many or a size class.

clone_size,d_call,v_call,j_call,cdr3_nt,cdr3_aa
-,-,TRBV6-2/TRBV6-3,TRBJ2-5,TGTGCCAGCAGTTACGGGCAGATGAAGGAGACCCAGTACTTC,CASSYGQMKETQYF
-,TRBD1,TRBV6-2/TRBV6-3,TRBJ1-5,TGTGCCAGCAGTTGGACAGGGGATCAGCCCCAGCATTTT,CASSWTGDQPQHF
few,-,TRBV4-1,TRBJ1-1,TGCGCCAGCAGCCAATACCTGCTCGGCACTGAAGCTTTCTTT,CASSQYLLGTEAFF
-,TRBD2,TRBV7-2,TRBJ2-7,TGTGCCAGCAGCTCCCCCGGGACTAGCGGACAGTACTTC,CASSSPGTSGQYF
-,TRBD2,TRBV5-1,TRBJ2-7,TGCGCCAGCAGCACATCCTCTAGCGGAGTCTCCTACGAGCAGTACTTC,CASSTSSSGVSYEQYF
-,-,TRBV6-1,TRBJ1-4,TGTGCCAGCAGTGAATGGGGAGCAACTAATGAAAAACTGTTTTTT,CASSEWGATNEKLFF
-,-,TRBV18,TRBJ1-1,TGTGCCAGCTCACCTAATCGGAACACTGAAGCTTTCTTT,CASSPNRNTEAFF
-,TRBD2,TRBV5-1,TRBJ2-1,TGCGCCAGCAGCTTGGAGGTTGGCGGGGGGGCTCACAATGAGCAGTTCTTC,CASSLEVGGGAHNEQFF
-,TRBD1,TRBV28,TRBJ2-6,TGTGCCAGCAGTTTTCCGGGACAGGGGGCAAGTGGGGCCAACGTCCTGACTTTC,CASSFPGQGASGANVLTF
-,-,TRBV10-3,TRBJ1-1,TGTGCCATCACCGGGGGCTTAATGAACACTGAAGCTTTCTTT,CAITGGLMNTEAFF
-,TRBD1,TRBV27,TRBJ1-1,TGTGCCAGCAGTTTACGACCGGGACAGGCTAACACTGAAGCTTTCTTT,CASSLRPGQANTEAFF
-,-,TRBV5-6,TRBJ2-2,TGTGCCAGCAGCGTGGGGCTTACGGACACCGGGGAGCTGTTTTTT,CASSVGLTDTGELFF
few,-,TRBV28,TRBJ1-1,TGTGCCAGCAGTTCAATGAGGGGGAACATGAACACTGAAGCTTTCTTT,CASSSMRGNMNTEAFF
-,-,TRBV5-1,TRBJ1-5,TGCGCCAGCAGCTTAGAGCCGGAAGGGCAGCCCCAGCATTTT,CASSLEPEGQPQHF
few,-,TRBV4-2,TRBJ2-2,TGTGCCAGCAGCCAAGCCCTAGGGGAGACCGGGGAGCTGTTTTTT,CASSQALGETGELFF
-,-,TRBV12-5,TRBJ2-1,TGTGCTAGTGGTTTGAATCTGGGAACCTTGGTGCAGTTCTTC,CASGLNLGTLVQFF
-,-,TRBV6-5,TRBJ1-5,TGTGCCAGCAGCCACAGGGTGGATCAGCCCCAGCATTTT,CASSHRVDQPQHF
few,-,TRBV19,TRBJ2-1,TGTGCCAGTAGTCTCCTAATTGGGGACTCCGTGTTCTTC,CASSLLIGDSVFF
-,TRBD1,TRBV12-3/TRBV12-4,TRBJ1-2,TGTGCCAGCAGCAGGACAGGGCAGTATCTCTACACCTTC,CASSRTGQYLYTF
-,TRBD2,TRBV3-1/TRBV3-2,TRBJ2-1,TGTGCCAGCAGCCACACTAGCGGGGGGGCGGTCTTC,CASSHTSGGAVF
once,-,TRBV30,TRBJ1-1,TGTGCCTGGAGTGTACAGGCGGACACTGAAGCTTTCTTT,CAWSVQADTEAFF
-,-,TRBV5-5,TRBJ1-6,TGTGCCAGCAGCTTTTGGGGAACCGAAATCCCCCTCCACTTT,CASSFWGTEIPLHF
-,TRBD2,TRBV5-1,TRBJ2-7,TGCGCCAGCAGCTTACTAGCGGCAACCTACGAGCAGTACTTC,CASSLLAATYEQYF
-,-,TRBV5-1,TRBJ2-1,TGCGCCAGCGTCCGGGACCCCCCAAGAAATGAGCAGTTCTTC,CASVRDPPRNEQFF
-,TRBD1,TRBV5-6,TRBJ1-1,TGTGCCAGCAGGTTCCGAAAAACAGGGGGGCATACTGAAGCTTTCTTT,CASRFRKTGGHTEAFF
-,-,TRBV2,TRBJ2-5,TGTGCCAGCAGGAGGATGTGGGATTCCAAGACCCAGTACTTC,CASRRMWDSKTQYF
-,TRBD1,TRBV28,TRBJ1-5,TGTGCCAGCAAAGCAGCGGGACAGGGGTTACGTCAGCCCCAGCATTTT,CASKAAGQGLRQPQHF
-,TRBD1,TRBV2,TRBJ1-2,TGTGCCAGCCCCAGGGGAGACAGGGAGGGGAGTGGCTACACCTTC,CASPRGDREGSGYTF
few,TRBD2,TRBV25-1,TRBJ2-2,TGTGCCAGCAGTGCCTTTGTTAGCGGGGGAGTCACCGGGGAGCTGTTTTTT,CASSAFVSGGVTGELFF
-,-,TRBV11-3,TRBJ2-7,TGTGCCAGCAGCTTAGATAGCAGGAGTTACGAGCAGTACTTC,CASSLDSRSYEQYF
-,-,TRBV7-3,TRBJ1-1,TGTGCCAGCAGCTTAATGGGCAGGGAAGAAGCTTTCTTT,CASSLMGREEAFF
-,TRBD2,TRBV7-2,TRBJ2-5,TGTGCCAGCAGCCCGAGACTAGCATCCGAGACCCAGTACTTC,CASSPRLASETQYF
-,-,TRBV7-8,TRBJ1-5,TGTGCCAGCAGCTTAACGACAGGTTGGTGGGACAATCAGCCCCAGCATTTT,CASSLTTGWWDNQPQHF
-,-,TRBV7-6,TRBJ2-2,TGTGCCAGCAGCGCTTCGCAGGGGCCTAGGGAGGAGCTGTTTTTT,CASSASQGPREELFF
-,-,TRBV5-1,TRBJ1-1,TGCGCCAGCAGCTTGGCCCCTCAGCTGAACACTGAAGCTTTCTTT,CASSLAPQLNTEAFF
-,-,TRBV14,TRBJ2-5,TGTGCCAGCAGCCAGGCCGGGACAAATCAAGAGACCCAGTACTTC,CASSQAGTNQETQYF
few,-,TRBV19,TRBJ1-5,TGTGCCAGTTGTCGCTGGAATCAGCCCCAGCATTTT,CASCRWNQPQHF
-,-,TRBV27,TRBJ1-6,TGTGCCAGCAGTTTATGCACAGGGAGATCGCACCCCTCAAGGTGTAATAATTCACCCCTCCACTTT,CASSLCTGRSHPSRCNNSPLHF
few,-,TRBV5-1,TRBJ2-7,TGCGCCAGCCAAACAGTGAGCTCCTACGAGCAGTACTTC,CASQTVSSYEQYF
-,-,TRBV29-1,TRBJ1-1,TGCAGCGTTGAAAGGGTGGCGCTGAACACTGAAGCTTTCTTT,CSVERVALNTEAFF
-,-,TRBV15,TRBJ1-5,TGTGCCACCAGCAGAGTTGGGACATATAGCAATCAGCCCCAGCATTTT,CATSRVGTYSNQPQHF
-,-,TRBV5-5,TRBJ1-5,TGTGCCAGCAGCTTGGTACCGATCAATCAGCCCCAGCATTTT,CASSLVPINQPQHF
-,-,TRBV5-8,TRBJ2-3,TGTGCCAGCAGCTTGTCAGGGCGGCGCACAGATACGCAGTATTTT,CASSLSGRRTDTQYF
few,-,TRBV15,TRBJ1-4,TGTGCCACCAGCGGAATACAGGCATTCGACGAAAAACTGTTTTTT,CATSGIQAFDEKLFF
-,-,TRBV23-1,TRBJ2-2,TGCGCCAGCAGTCGCACAGCTAACACCGGGGAGCTGTTTTTT,CASSRTANTGELFF
-,-,TRBV27,TRBJ2-5,TGTGCCAGCAGTTTCAGAGTGCGGGAGACCCAGTACTTC,CASSFRVRETQYF
-,-,TRBV7-6,TRBJ2-3,TGTGCCAGCAGCTTAGCGGGGACAACTAGCACAGATACGCAGTATTTT,CASSLAGTTSTDTQYF
-,TRBD1,TRBV30,TRBJ1-4,TGTGCCTGGAGCCGACAGGGGGTAGGCGGTGAAAAACTGTTTTTT,CAWSRQGVGGEKLFF
-,TRBD2,TRBV5-1,TRBJ2-5,TGCGCCAGCAGCATCCTAGCGGGGGAAGAGACCCAGTACTTC,CASSILAGEETQYF
-,-,TRBV28,TRBJ1-5,TGTGCCAGCACCCTGGTCGGTAATTTGCTAAGGCCCCAGCATTTT,CASTLVGNLLRPQHF
-,-,TRBV28,TRBJ1-5,TGTGCCAGCGTACAGGGTTCGAATAATCAGCCCCAGCATTTT,CASVQGSNNQPQHF
-,-,TRBV19,TRBJ1-2,TGTGCCAGTACCGGACGGGCCTATGGCTACACCTTC,CASTGRAYGYTF
-,TRBD2,TRBV10-3,TRBJ2-3,TGTGCCATAAGGGGTCCGCGCGGGGGGTCCACAGATACGCAGTATTTT,CAIRGPRGGSTDTQYF
-,-,TRBV6-5,TRBJ2-2,TGTGCCAGCTCTCCTATACCACAAAACACCGGGGAGCTGTTTTTT,CASSPIPQNTGELFF
-,-,TRBV10-3,TRBJ2-2,TGTGCCATCGACGGGGGCATCACCGGGGAGCTGTTTTTT,CAIDGGITGELFF